The clone carrying this T cell receptor beta chain was recorded a few times. For TCR beta, libraries came from iRepertoire HTBI primers and Arm-PCR of CDR3 regions. Under the authors' procedure: About 60 TRBV and some 14 TRBJ segments were identified across samples. TCRdb used MiXCR to reprocess the multiplex PCR reads, holding one entry per CDR3 protein. The V and J calls come from TCRdb's annotation, not from the publication. The data show some 330,000 distinct CDR3 sequences, approximately 10% seen once. This sample is drawn from a study of regulatory T cells in long-lasting Graves disease. Time point denoted: newly diagnosed GD, antithyroid drugs for less than 3 months. Extracted RNA from PBMCs served as the source of the TCR library. EDTA tubes held roughly 10 milliliters of peripheral blood from each patient. These data are also associated with another study on T cells in Graves' hyperthyroidism and ophthalmopathy. That publication notes: TCR CDR3 regions were first amplified by RT-PCR with HTBI primers.

This clonotype was obtained from a woman aged 18-30 years with Graves disease. The source was peripheral blood mononuclear cells (PBMCs), collected at new diagnosis, from a patient treated with antithyroid drugs.

The CDR3, as DNA: TGCGCCAGCAGCTCGGGAGGATCTGAAGCTTTCTTT. Amino acids: CASSSGGSEAFF. The chain uses TRBV4-1 and TRBJ1-1; no clear D gene. Trimming shortened V by 5 bases and J by 6 bases, and 10 bases separated the two germline ends. Germline V lookup: CDR1 MGHRA, CDR2 YSYEKL. CDR3 length: 12 residues.